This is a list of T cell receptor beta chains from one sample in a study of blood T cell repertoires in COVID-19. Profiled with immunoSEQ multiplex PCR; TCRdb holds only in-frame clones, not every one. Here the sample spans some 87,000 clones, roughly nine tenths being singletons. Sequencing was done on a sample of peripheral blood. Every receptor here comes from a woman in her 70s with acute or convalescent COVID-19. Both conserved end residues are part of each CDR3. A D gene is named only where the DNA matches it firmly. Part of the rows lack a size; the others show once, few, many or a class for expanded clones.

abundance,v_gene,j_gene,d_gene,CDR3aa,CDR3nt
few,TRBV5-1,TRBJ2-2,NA,CASSLMGSGELFF,TGCGCCAGCAGCTTGATGGGCTCCGGGGAGCTGTTTTTT
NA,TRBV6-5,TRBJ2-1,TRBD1,CASSPGQGFEQFF,TGTGCCAGCAGTCCGGGACAGGGGTTTGAGCAGTTCTTC
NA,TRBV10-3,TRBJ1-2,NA,CAIFTLGQGKYGYTF,TGTGCCATCTTTACCTTGGGGCAGGGAAAGTATGGCTACACCTTC
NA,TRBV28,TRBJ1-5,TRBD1,CASSFPTGASQPQHF,TGTGCCAGCAGTTTCCCAACAGGGGCGAGTCAGCCCCAGCATTTT
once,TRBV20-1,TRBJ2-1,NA,CSATDNEQFF,TGCAGTGCCACAGACAATGAGCAGTTCTTC
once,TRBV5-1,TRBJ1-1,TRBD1,CASSLTGVAEAFF,TGCGCCAGCAGCTTGACAGGGGTCGCTGAAGCTTTCTTT
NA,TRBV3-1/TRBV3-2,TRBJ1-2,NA,CASSQTAGTSGYTF,TGTGCCAGCAGCCAAACCGCCGGGACAAGTGGCTACACCTTC
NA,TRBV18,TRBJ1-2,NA,CASSLTGQAGIVYGYTF,TGTGCCAGCTCACTCACGGGGCAGGCGGGAATTGTCTATGGCTACACCTTC
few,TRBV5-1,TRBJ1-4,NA,CASSFYSGANEKLFF,TGCGCCAGCAGCTTTTATTCAGGGGCTAATGAAAAACTGTTTTTT
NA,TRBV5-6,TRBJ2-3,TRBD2,CASSSTSGTDTQYF,TGTGCCAGCAGCTCCACTAGCGGAACAGATACGCAGTATTTT
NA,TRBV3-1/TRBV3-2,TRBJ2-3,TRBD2,CASSQVQRGGTAPDTQYF,TGTGCCAGCAGCCAAGTTCAGCGGGGGGGTACGGCACCAGATACGCAGTATTTT
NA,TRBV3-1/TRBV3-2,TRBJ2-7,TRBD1,CASSQGTGSREQYF,TGTGCCAGCAGCCAAGGGACAGGGTCAAGGGAGCAGTACTTC
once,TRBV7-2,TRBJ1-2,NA,CASSPDHITENYGYTF,TGTGCCAGCAGCCCAGACCATATTACAGAGAACTATGGCTACACCTTC
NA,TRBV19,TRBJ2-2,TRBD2,CASRPLAGANTGELFF,TGTGCCAGTAGGCCACTAGCGGGCGCGAACACCGGGGAGCTGTTTTTT
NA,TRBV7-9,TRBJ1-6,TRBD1,CASTSGQSSYNSPLHF,TGTGCCAGCACCTCGGGACAGTCCTCCTATAATTCACCCCTCCACTTT
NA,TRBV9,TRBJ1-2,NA,CASSATPTGYGYTF,TGTGCCAGCAGCGCAACCCCGACAGGTTATGGCTACACCTTC
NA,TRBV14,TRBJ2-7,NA,CASSQDRPPNEQYF,TGTGCCAGCAGCCAGGACAGACCCCCCAACGAGCAGTACTTC
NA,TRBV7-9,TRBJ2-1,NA,CASSLTMIPANNEQFF,TGTGCCAGCAGCTTAACGATGATACCCGCGAACAATGAGCAGTTCTTC
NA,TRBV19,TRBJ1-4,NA,CASSIGQGRTNEKLFF,TGTGCCAGTAGTATAGGACAAGGGAGGACTAATGAAAAACTGTTTTTT
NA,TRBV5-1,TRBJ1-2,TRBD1,CASSRESMGQGASGGYTF,TGCGCCAGCAGCCGTGAATCGATGGGACAGGGGGCCTCGGGTGGCTACACCTTC
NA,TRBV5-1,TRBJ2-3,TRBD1,CASSYGQDTDTQYF,TGCGCCAGCAGCTATGGACAGGACACAGATACGCAGTATTTT
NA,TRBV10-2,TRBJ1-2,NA,CASSENRNGYTF,TGCGCCAGCAGTGAAAACAGGAACGGCTACACCTTC
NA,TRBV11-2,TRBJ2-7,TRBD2,CASSLDLAGVYEQYF,TGTGCCAGCAGCTTAGACTTAGCGGGAGTCTACGAGCAGTACTTC
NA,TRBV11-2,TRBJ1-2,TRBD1,CASSLVQGVDYGYTF,TGTGCCAGCAGCTTAGTTCAGGGGGTCGACTATGGCTACACCTTC
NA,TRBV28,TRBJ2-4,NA,CASSAPPGLIQYF,TGTGCCAGCAGTGCCCCCCCAGGTCTTATTCAGTACTTC
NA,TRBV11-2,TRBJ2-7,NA,CASSFGYDEQYF,TGTGCCAGCAGCTTCGGTTACGACGAGCAGTACTTC
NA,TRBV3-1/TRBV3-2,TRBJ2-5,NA,CASSQLRDTEYQETQYF,TGTGCCAGCAGCCAACTTCGGGACACCGAGTACCAAGAGACCCAGTACTTC
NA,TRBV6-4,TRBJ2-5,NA,CASSVRDKGAQETQYF,TGTGCCAGCAGTGTCCGGGACAAGGGAGCCCAAGAGACCCAGTACTTC
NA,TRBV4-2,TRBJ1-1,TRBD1,CASSHAGTVNTEAFF,TGTGCCAGCAGCCATGCCGGGACAGTGAACACTGAAGCTTTCTTT
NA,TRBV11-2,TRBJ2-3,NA,CASSRETDTQYF,TGTGCCAGCAGCCGCGAGACAGATACGCAGTATTTT
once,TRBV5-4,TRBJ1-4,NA,CATTFGATNEKLFF,TGTGCCACCACCTTCGGGGCAACTAATGAAAAACTGTTTTTT
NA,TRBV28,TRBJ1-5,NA,CASSLSAGLNQPQHF,TGTGCCAGCAGTTTATCGGCAGGTCTTAATCAGCCCCAGCATTTT
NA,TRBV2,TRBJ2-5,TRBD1,CASREGQAAETQYF,TGTGCCAGCAGGGAAGGACAGGCCGCGGAGACCCAGTACTTC
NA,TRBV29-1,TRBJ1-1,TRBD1,CSAPRGPEAFF,TGCAGCGCCCCAAGGGGGCCTGAAGCTTTCTTT
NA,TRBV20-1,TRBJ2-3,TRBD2,CSASWPAGDTDTQYF,TGCAGTGCTAGTTGGCCGGCGGGGGACACAGATACGCAGTATTTT
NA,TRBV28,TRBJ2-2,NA,CASSAGRPGELFF,TGTGCCAGCAGCGCGGGACGCCCCGGGGAGCTGTTTTTT
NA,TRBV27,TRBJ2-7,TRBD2,CASSHGTSGSYEQYF,TGTGCCAGCAGTCACGGGACTAGCGGATCCTACGAGCAGTACTTC
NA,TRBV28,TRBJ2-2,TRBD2,CASSSHSGTGELFF,TGTGCCAGCAGTTCCCATAGCGGGACCGGGGAGCTGTTTTTT
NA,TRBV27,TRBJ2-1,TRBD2,CASSLWTSGSNEQFF,TGTGCCAGCAGTTTATGGACTAGCGGGAGTAATGAGCAGTTCTTC
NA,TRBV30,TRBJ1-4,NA,CAWSVNGGQGFEFF,TGTGCCTGGAGTGTAAATGGAGGCCAGGGGTTTGAGTTCTTT
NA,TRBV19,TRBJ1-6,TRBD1,CASNQGQGNSPLHF,TGTGCCAGTAACCAGGGACAGGGAAATTCACCCCTCCACTTT
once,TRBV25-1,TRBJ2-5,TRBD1,CASVGQGGETQYF,TGTGCCAGCGTAGGACAGGGTGGCGAGACCCAGTACTTC
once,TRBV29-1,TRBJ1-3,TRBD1,CSVGDRAGNTIYF,TGCAGCGTTGGGGACAGGGCTGGAAACACCATATATTTT
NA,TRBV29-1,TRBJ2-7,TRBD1,CSVNDFTGQVTEQYF,TGCAGCGTTAACGACTTTACGGGACAGGTCACCGAGCAGTACTTC
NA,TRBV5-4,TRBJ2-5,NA,CASSPRVVGTQYF,TGTGCCAGCAGCCCGCGGGTTGTGGGGACCCAGTACTTC
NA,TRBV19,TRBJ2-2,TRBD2,CASSPRTSGSRELFF,TGTGCCAGTAGTCCGCGGACTAGCGGGAGCCGGGAGCTGTTTTTT
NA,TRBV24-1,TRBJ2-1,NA,CATSDLGGHSPYNEQFF,TGTGCCACCAGTGATTTGGGAGGGCACTCTCCCTACAATGAGCAGTTCTTC
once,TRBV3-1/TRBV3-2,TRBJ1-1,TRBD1,CASSIRTGVLNTEAFF,TGTGCCAGCAGCATACGGACAGGGGTCCTGAACACTGAAGCTTTCTTT
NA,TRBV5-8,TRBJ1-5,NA,CASSRDPRGGQPQHF,TGTGCCAGCAGCCGGGACCCGAGAGGGGGACAGCCCCAGCATTTT
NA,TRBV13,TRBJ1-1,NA,CASRRGRENTEAFF,TGTGCCAGCAGGCGTGGACGGGAGAACACTGAAGCTTTCTTT
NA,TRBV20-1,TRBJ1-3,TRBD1,CSASKGQGGNTIYF,TGCAGTGCTAGTAAAGGACAGGGCGGAAACACCATATATTTT
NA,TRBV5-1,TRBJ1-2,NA,CASSLPGDYGYTF,TGCGCCAGCAGCTTACCAGGGGACTATGGCTACACCTTC
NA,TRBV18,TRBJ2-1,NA,CASSPRDGGNEQFF,TGTGCCAGCTCACCGAGGGACGGAGGGAATGAGCAGTTCTTC